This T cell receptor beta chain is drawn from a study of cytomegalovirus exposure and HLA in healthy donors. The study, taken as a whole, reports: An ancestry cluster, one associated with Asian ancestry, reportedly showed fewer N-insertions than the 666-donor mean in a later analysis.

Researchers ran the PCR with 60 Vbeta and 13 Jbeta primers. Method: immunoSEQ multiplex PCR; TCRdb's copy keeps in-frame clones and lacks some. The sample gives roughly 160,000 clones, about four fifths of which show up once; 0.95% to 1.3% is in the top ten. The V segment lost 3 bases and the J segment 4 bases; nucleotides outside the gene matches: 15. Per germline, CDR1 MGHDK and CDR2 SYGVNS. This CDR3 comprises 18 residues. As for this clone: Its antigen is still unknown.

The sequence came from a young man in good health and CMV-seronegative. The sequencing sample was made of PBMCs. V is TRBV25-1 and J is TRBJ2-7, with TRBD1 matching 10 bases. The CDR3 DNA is TGTGCCAGCAGTGATAGGGTACGGGGACAGGGGAGAGATTACGAGCAGTACTTC. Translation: CASSDRVRGQGRDYEQYF.